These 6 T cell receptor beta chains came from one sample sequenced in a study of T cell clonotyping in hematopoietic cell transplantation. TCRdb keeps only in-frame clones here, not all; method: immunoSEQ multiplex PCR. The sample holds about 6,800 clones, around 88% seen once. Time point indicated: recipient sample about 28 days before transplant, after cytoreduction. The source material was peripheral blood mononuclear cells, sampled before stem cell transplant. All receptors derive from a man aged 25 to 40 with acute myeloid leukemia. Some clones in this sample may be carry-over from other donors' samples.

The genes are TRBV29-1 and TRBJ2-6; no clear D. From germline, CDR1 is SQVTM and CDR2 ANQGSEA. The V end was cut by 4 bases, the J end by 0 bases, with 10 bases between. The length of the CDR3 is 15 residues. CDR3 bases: TGCAGCGTTGTAAGTCAAGCCTCTGGGGCCAACGTCCTGACTTTC. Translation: CSVVSQASGANVLTF.

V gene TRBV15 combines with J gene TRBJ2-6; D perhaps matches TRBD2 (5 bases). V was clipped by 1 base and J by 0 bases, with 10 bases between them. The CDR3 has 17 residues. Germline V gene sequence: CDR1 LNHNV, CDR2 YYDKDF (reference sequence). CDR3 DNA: TGTGCCACCAGCAGAGGGGGAGACGGCTCTGGGGCCAACGTCCTGACTTTC. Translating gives CATSRGGDGSGANVLTF.

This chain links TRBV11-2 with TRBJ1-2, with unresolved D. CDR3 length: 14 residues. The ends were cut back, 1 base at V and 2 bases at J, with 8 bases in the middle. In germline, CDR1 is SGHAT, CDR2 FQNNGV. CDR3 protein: CASSLAKRNYGYTF. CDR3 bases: TGTGCCAGCAGCTTAGCCAAGAGAAACTATGGCTACACCTTC. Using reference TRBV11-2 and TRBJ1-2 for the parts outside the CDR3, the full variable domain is EAGVAQSPRYKIIEKRQSVAFWCNPISGHATLYWYQQILGQGPKLLIQFQNNGVVDDSQLPKDRFSAERLKGVDSTLKIQPAKLEDSAVYLCASSLAKRNYGYTFGSGTRLTVV.

CDR3 DNA sequence: TGTGCCAGCAGTGGGGACAGGGGGTGGAATGGCTACACCTTC. Residues: CASSGDRGWNGYTF. The chain recombines TRBV6-1 with TRBJ1-2, with 11 nucleotides matching TRBD1. Germline-derived CDR1 and CDR2 are MNHNS and SASEGT. The CDR3 runs to 14 residues. Trimming cost V 4 bases and J 6 bases; bases outside gene matches: 4.

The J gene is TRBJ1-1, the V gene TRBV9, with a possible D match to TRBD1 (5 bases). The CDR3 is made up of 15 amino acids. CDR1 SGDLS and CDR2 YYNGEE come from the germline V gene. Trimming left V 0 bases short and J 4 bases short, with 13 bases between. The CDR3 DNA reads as TGTGCCAGCAGCGTAGGGGACTTTAGTAGCACTGAAGCTTTCTTT. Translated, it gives CASSVGDFSSTEAFF.

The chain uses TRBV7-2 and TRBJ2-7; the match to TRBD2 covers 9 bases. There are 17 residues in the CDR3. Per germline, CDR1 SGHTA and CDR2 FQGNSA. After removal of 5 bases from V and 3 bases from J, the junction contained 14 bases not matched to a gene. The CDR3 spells CASSPSAGGRAFYEQYF. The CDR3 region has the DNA TGTGCCAGCAGCCCCTCCGCTGGCGGGAGGGCCTTCTACGAGCAGTACTTC.